Reported below is one TCR beta chain. This entry comes from a study of PD-L1 blockade in urothelial cancer. Libraries were prepared by immunoSEQ multiplex PCR; TCRdb keeps only in-frame clonotypes and omits some of them. The sample carries some 51,000 clones, 70% to 90% recorded once. Trimming shortened V by 5 bases and J by 6 bases, and 20 bases separated the two germline ends. The germline V gene encodes CDR1 ENHRY and CDR2 SYGVKD. The CDR3 has 16 residues. Noted time point: peripheral blood 6 weeks after treatment start. The gene calls are TRBV10-3 and TRBJ2-1; D remains ambiguous. This TCR came from a man aged 60-69 years with urothelial cancer. This sample comprised PBMCs, obtained around atezolizumab (anti-PD-L1) treatment. The CDR3 sequence: CAISQAHASLGNEQFF. In DNA, the CDR3 is TGTGCCATCAGTCAGGCGCACGCATCCTTGGGCAATGAGCAGTTCTTC.